This T cell receptor (beta chain) was found in a study of CD8+CD57+ T cells in acquired aplastic anemia. Looking at the study overall: Sorted CD4+ and CD8+ cell DNA averaged about 3 ug.

Study outcomes and limitations: In common between the patients and the controls were around 29 CD8+ CDR3 sequences. Simpson's diversity of CD8+ cells was not significantly different in patients compared with controls.

Template material for TCR beta VDJ and CDR3 profiling consisted of genomic DNA. One entry per CDR3 protein results from TCRdb running MiXCR on the reads. Among 130,000 or so distinct CDR3 sequences listed, roughly 40% were seen once. Trimming at V came to 5 bases and at J to 2 bases, leaving 5 bases not matched to a gene. The germline CDR1 and CDR2 sequences are DFQATT and SNEGSKA (reference sequence). CDR3 length: 14 residues. This clonotype was seen many times. What it recognizes is unknown. All patients picked for sequencing had shown, by flow cytometry, an expansion of CD8+CD57+ cells. Acquired aplastic anemia of severe grade affected all patients.

Sequenced: sorted CD4+, CD8+, or CD8+CD57+ T cells (not recorded which) from PBMCs. This receptor was identified in a human donor with aplastic anemia. The rearrangement uses TRBV20-1 and TRBJ2-7, with TRBD2 matching 11 bases. DNA of the CDR3: TGCAGTGCTTCAAGTAGCGGGGGGGCCTACGAGCAGTACTTC. It encodes CSASSSGGAYEQYF.